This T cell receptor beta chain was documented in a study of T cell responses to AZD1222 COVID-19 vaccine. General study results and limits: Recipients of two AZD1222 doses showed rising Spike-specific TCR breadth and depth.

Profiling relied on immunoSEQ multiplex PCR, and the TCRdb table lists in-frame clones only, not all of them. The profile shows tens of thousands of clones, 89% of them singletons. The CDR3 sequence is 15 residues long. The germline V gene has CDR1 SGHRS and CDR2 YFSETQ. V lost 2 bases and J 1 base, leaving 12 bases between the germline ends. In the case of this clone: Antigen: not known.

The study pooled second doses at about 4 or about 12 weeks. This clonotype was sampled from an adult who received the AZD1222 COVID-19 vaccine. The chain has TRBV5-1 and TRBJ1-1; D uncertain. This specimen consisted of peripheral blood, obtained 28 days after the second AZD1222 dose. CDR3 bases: TGCGCCAGCAGCTTAAGTCCGGAGGCGAACACTGAAGCTTTCTTT. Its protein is CASSLSPEANTEAFF.